Shown below are 11 T cell receptor beta chains from a single sample sequenced in a study of blood T cell repertoires in COVID-19. The method was immunoSEQ multiplex PCR; TCRdb's version includes in-frame clones alone and lacks a portion of them. The sample shows 200,000 to 250,000 clones, about 88% of them seen only once. The sample taken for sequencing was peripheral blood. These receptors originate from a woman in her forties or fifties with COVID-19, enrolled during active disease.

The chain is built from TRBV19 and TRBJ1-6, with D hard to call. Trimming shortened V by 3 bases and J by 4 bases, and 7 bases separated the two germline ends. The CDR3 length is 14 residues. The V gene's germline CDR1 is LNHDA and CDR2 SQIVND (reference sequence). The CDR3 bases are TGTGCCAGTAGTATGTCCAGATATAATTCACCCCTCCACTTT. Protein product: CASSMSRYNSPLHF.

The chain couples TRBV6-1 to TRBJ2-1, with a possible D match to TRBD1 (5 bases). CDR3 length equals 14 residues. Trimming pared 1 base from V and 4 bases from J, leaving 8 bases between. Looked up from germline, CDR1 is MNHNS and CDR2 is SASEGT. The CDR3 spells CASSEGQGYNEQFF. The CDR3 coding sequence is TGTGCCAGCAGTGAAGGGCAGGGTTACAATGAGCAGTTCTTC.

The CDR3 region is CASSFGQGAHEQYF. CDR3 coding DNA: TGTGCCAGCAGCTTCGGACAGGGGGCTCACGAGCAGTACTTC. The genes are TRBV7-9 and TRBJ2-7; TRBD1 aligns across 11 bases. Germline assignment: CDR1 SEHNR and CDR2 FQNEAQ (reference sequence). This CDR3 has 14 residues. V shed 3 bases, J shed 5 bases, and the junction held 3 bases outside the gene matches. The variable domain in full, completed from reference TRBV7-9 and TRBJ2-7, reads DTGVSQNPRHKITKRGQNVTFRCDPISEHNRLYWYRQTLGQGPEFLTYFQNEAQLEKSRLLSDRFSAERPKGSFSTLEIQRTEQGDSAMYLCASSFGQGAHEQYFGPGTRLTVT.

The chain is built from TRBV30 and TRBJ1-2; D unclear. The CDR3 has 11 amino acids. V was cut by 7 bases and J by 8 bases, with 14 bases left in between. Germline CDR1 is GTSNPN and CDR2 is SVGIG (reference sequence). The DNA for the CDR3 is TGTGCCTCCGGGTCGCTACGGGGCTACACCTTC. It translates to CASGSLRGYTF.

The V gene is TRBV21-1, the J gene TRBJ1-2. TRBV21-1 is classified as a pseudogene. This CDR3 is 13 amino acids long. The CDR3 DNA reads as TGTGCCAGCAGCCCCCAGGGAGGACATGGCTACACCTTC. This encodes CASSPQGGHGYTF.

V usage is TRBV7-2 and J usage is TRBJ1-2, with 8 bases aligning to TRBD1. This CDR3 has 16 residues. Germline trimming cut 5 bases from V and 0 bases from J; bases unmatched to any gene: 8. CDR1 is SGHTA, CDR2 FQGNSA, per germline. For the CDR3, the DNA is TGTGCCAGCAGCCTAGGGACAGGCCGAGCTAACTATGGCTACACCTTC. Encoded protein: CASSLGTGRANYGYTF.

This chain joins TRBV2 and TRBJ2-3; D uncertain. The CDR3 is 14 residues long. The V end was cut by 8 bases, the J end by 0 bases, with 12 bases between. Germline V lookup: CDR1 SNHLY, CDR2 FYNNEI. The CDR3 here is CASCSSWSTDTQYF. CDR3 sequence (DNA): TGTGCCAGCTGTAGTAGTTGGAGCACAGATACGCAGTATTTT.

DNA of the CDR3: TGTGCCAGCAGCGTAAAGACTAGCGGGGGGGCCCATGAGCAGTTCTTC. This sequence encodes CASSVKTSGGAHEQFF. The genes are TRBV9 and TRBJ2-1, with 14 bases that match TRBD2. The CDR3 covers 16 residues. Germline trimming cut 1 base from V and 8 bases from J; bases unmatched to any gene: 5. Germline V gene data show CDR1 as SGDLS and CDR2 as YYNGEE.

V and J are TRBV29-1 and TRBJ2-5, with 8 bases identical to TRBD1. Germline values: CDR1 SQVTM, CDR2 ANQGSEA. The length of the CDR3 is 15 residues. V dropped 6 bases and J dropped 1; count of bases not matched to a gene: 10. Here the CDR3 DNA reads TGCAGCGTCAAAAGGGACAGGACACCCCAAGAGACCCAGTACTTC. It translates to CSVKRDRTPQETQYF.

V and J are TRBV19 and TRBJ2-2; 9 bases fit TRBD1. The V and J ends lost 5 bases and 6 bases, in that order; junction bases with no gene match: 4. CDR3 length equals 14 residues. Germline lookup yields CDR1 LNHDA and CDR2 SQIVND (reference sequence). The DNA for the CDR3 is TGTGCCAGTAGTGGGACAGGGAGGTCCGGGGAGCTGTTTTTT. Amino acids: CASSGTGRSGELFF.

This rearrangement joins TRBV19 to TRBJ1-5; no clear D gene. There are 14 residues in the CDR3. Looked up from germline, CDR1 is LNHDA and CDR2 is SQIVND (reference sequence). Trimming took off 6 bases at V and 7 bases at J, with 16 bases between the two ends. CDR3 amino acids: CASSYGSSGQPQHF. Here the CDR3 DNA reads TGTGCCAGTAGCTACGGGTCCTCGGGGCAGCCCCAGCATTTT.